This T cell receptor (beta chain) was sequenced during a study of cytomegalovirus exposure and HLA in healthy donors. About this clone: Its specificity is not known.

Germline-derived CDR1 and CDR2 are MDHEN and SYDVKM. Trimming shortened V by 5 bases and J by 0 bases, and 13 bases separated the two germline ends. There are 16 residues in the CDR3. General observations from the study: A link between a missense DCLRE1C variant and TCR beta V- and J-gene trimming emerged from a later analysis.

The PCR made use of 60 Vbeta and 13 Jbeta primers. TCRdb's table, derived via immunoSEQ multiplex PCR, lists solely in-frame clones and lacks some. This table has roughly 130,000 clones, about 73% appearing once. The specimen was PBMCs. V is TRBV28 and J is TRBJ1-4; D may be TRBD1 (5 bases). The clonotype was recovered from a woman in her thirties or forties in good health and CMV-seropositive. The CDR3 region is CASSPLGATTNEKLFF. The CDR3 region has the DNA TGTGCCAGCAGTCCGCTTGGGGCGACAACTAATGAAAAACTGTTTTTT.